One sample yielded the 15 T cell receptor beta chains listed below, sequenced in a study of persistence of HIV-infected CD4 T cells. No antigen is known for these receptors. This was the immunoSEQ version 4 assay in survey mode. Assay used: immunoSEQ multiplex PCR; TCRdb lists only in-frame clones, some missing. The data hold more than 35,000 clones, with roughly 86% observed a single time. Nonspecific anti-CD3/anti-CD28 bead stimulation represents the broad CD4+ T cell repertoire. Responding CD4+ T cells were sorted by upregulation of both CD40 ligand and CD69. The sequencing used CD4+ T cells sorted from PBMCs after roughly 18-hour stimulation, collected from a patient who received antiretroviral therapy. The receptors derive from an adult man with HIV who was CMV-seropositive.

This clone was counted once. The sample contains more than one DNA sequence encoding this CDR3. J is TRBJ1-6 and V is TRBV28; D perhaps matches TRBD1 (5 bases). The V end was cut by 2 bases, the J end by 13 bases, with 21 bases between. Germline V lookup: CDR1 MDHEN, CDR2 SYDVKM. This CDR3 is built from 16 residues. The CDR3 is CASSLGGVAINSPLHF. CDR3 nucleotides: TGTGCCAGCAGTTTAGGGGGAGTAGCGATTAACTCGCCCCTCCACTTT.

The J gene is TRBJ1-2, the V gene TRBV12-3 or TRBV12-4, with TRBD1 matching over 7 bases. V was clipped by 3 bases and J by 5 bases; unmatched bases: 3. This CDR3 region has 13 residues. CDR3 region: CASSFGTDYGYTF. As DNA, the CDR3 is TGTGCCAGCAGTTTCGGGACAGATTATGGCTACACCTTC.

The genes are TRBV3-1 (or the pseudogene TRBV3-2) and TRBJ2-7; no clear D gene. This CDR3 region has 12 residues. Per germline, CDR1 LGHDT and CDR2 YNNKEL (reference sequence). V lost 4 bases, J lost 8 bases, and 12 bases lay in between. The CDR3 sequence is CASSPSDAKQYF. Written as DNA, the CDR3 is TGTGCCAGCAGCCCCTCGGACGCCAAGCAGTACTTC.

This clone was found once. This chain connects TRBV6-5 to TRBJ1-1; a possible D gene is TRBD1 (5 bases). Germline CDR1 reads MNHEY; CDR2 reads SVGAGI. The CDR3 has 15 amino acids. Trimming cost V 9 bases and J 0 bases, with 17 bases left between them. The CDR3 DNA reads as TGTGCCAGTCTCCCCCCCGGGACGGTGAACACTGAAGCTTTCTTT. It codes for CASLPPGTVNTEAFF.

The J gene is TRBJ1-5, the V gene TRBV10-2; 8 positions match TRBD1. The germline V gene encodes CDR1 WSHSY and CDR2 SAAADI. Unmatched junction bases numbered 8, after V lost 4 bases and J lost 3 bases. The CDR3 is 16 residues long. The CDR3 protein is CASSGGTGGSNQPQHF. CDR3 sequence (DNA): TGCGCCAGCAGTGGGGGGACAGGAGGATCCAATCAGCCCCAGCATTTT.

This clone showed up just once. The CDR3 DNA reads TGTGCCACCAGTGAATCCGGGAGTGGCAATCAGCCCCAGCATTTT. Protein: CATSESGSGNQPQHF. The rearrangement uses TRBV24-1 and TRBJ1-5, with no clear D. Germline V gene sequence: CDR1 KGHDR, CDR2 SFDVKD. Trimming shortened V by 4 bases and J by 2 bases, and 11 bases separated the two germline ends. The CDR3 contains 15 residues.

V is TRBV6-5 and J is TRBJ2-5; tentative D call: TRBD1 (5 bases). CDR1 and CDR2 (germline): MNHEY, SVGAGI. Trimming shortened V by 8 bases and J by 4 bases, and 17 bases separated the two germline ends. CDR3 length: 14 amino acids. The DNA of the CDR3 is TGTGCCAGCCGCATCCCAGGGATTCGAGAGACCCAGTACTTC. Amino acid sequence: CASRIPGIRETQYF.

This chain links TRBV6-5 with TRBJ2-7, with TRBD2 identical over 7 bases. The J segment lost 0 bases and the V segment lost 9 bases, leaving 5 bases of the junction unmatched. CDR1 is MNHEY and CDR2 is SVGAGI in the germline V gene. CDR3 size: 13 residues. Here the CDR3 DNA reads TGTGCCAGTGGGGGGGGTAGCTCCTACGAGCAGTACTTC. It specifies CASGGGSSYEQYF.

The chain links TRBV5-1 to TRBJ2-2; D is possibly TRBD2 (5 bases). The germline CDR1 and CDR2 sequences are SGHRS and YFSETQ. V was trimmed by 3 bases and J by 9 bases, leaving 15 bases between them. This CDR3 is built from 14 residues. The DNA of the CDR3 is TGCGCCAGCAGCTCCCCGGGGTCCGGGAGGGAGCTGTTTTTT. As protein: CASSSPGSGRELFF.

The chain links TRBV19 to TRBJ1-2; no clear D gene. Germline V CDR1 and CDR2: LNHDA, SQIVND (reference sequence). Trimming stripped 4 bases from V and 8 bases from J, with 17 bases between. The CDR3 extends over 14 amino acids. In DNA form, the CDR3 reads TGTGCCAGTAGTACCCCCCAGCGTTCCTCGGGCTACACCTTC. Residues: CASSTPQRSSGYTF.

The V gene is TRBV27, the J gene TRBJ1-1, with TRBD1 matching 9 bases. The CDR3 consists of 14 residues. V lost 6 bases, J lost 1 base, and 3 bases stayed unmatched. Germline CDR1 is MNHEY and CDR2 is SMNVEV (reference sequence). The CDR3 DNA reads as TGTGCCAGCAGACGACAGGGGGGGAACACTGAAGCTTTCTTT. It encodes CASRRQGGNTEAFF.

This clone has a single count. CDR3 sequence (DNA): TGCGCCAGCAGTGGAGGCAGCACCTCTGGGGCCAACGTCCTGACTTTC. This encodes CASSGGSTSGANVLTF. This rearrangement joins TRBV10-1 to TRBJ2-6; D unresolved. This CDR3 region has 16 residues. Germline V CDR1 and CDR2: WNHNN, SYGVQD (reference sequence). V was pared by 4 bases and J by 0 bases, with 10 bases between.

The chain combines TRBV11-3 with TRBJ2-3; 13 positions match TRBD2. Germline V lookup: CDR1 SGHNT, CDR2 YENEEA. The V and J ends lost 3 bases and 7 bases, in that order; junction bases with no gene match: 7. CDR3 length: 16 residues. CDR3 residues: CASSLVGTSGANTQYF. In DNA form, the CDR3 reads TGTGCCAGCAGCTTGGTAGGGACTAGCGGGGCAAATACGCAGTATTTT.

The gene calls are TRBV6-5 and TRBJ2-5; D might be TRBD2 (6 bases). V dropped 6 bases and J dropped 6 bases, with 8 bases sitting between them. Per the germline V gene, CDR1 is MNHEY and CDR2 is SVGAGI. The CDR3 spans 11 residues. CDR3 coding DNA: TGTGCCAGCAGGGAGGGCCAGACCCAGTACTTC. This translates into CASREGQTQYF.

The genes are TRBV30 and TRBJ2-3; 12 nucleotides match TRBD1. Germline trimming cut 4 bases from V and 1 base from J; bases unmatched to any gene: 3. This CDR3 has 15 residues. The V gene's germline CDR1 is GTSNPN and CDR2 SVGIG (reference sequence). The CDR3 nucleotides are TGTGCCTGGATCCGGGACAGGGGGCGCACAGATACGCAGTATTTT. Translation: CAWIRDRGRTDTQYF.